Each of the 6 T cell receptor beta chains below was sequenced from the same sample in a study of cytomegalovirus exposure and HLA in healthy donors. The PCR employed 60 Vbeta primers together with 13 Jbeta primers. Sequenced by immunoSEQ multiplex PCR; TCRdb stores in-frame clones only, minus some. Found here are roughly 100,000 clones, around 75% of them singletons; the top ten hold 1.3%. The sequencing sample was made of PBMCs. These receptors were collected from a man in his forties or fifties in good health and CMV-seronegative.

A few counts support this clone. The V gene is TRBV6-5, the J gene TRBJ2-1; 8 bases are shared with TRBD2. Germline CDR1 MNHEY, CDR2 SVGAGI. The CDR3 covers 15 residues. Losses at the gene ends were 4 bases for V and 7 bases for J; bases not matched to a gene: 9. The CDR3 loop is CASSFGREGGNEQFF. Here the CDR3 DNA reads TGTGCCAGCAGTTTTGGCCGGGAGGGCGGAAATGAGCAGTTCTTC.

This chain joins TRBV29-1 and TRBJ2-2; tentatively, D is TRBD1 (6 bases). Trimming stripped 4 bases from V and 6 bases from J, with 18 bases between. The germline gives CDR1 SQVTM, CDR2 ANQGSEA. The CDR3 is 15 amino acids. CDR3 in DNA: TGCAGCGTTGGGTTGGACAGCGAGAGACCCGGGGAGCTGTTTTTT. This codes for CSVGLDSERPGELFF.

For this clone: This same CDR3 is encoded by further DNA sequences in the sample. This chain connects TRBV9 to TRBJ1-6; D ambiguous. The CDR3 spans 13 residues. Germline lookup yields CDR1 SGDLS and CDR2 YYNGEE. The germline V and J ends were trimmed by 3 bases and 6 bases, with 7 bases remaining between them. Here the CDR3 DNA reads TGTGCCAGCAGCGCGACGGGTAATTCACCCCTCCACTTT. It is translated as CASSATGNSPLHF.

V and J are TRBV10-3 and TRBJ1-4, with TRBD1 as a possible D gene (6 bases). Germline V gene data show CDR1 as ENHRY and CDR2 as SYGVKD. The V gene lost 10 bases and the J gene lost 6 bases, with 15 bases spanning the gap. The CDR3 consists of 13 residues. The CDR3 loop is CATTTGLDEKLFF. As DNA, the CDR3 is TGTGCCACCACGACAGGTCTCGATGAAAAACTGTTTTTT.

The CDR3 bases are TGTGCCAGCAGCCAAGATGGACAATCCTACAATGAGCAGTTCTTC. It codes for CASSQDGQSYNEQFF. The chain uses TRBV4-2 and TRBJ2-1; tentative D call: TRBD1 (5 bases). V gave up 0 bases and J gave up 1 base, with 7 bases separating them. Germline loops: CDR1 LGHNA, CDR2 YNFKEQ. This CDR3 region has 15 residues.

This chain links TRBV9 with TRBJ2-7; 12 bases align to TRBD2. CDR1 and CDR2 (germline): SGDLS, YYNGEE. There are 14 residues in the CDR3. The V gene end was trimmed by 0 bases and the J gene end by 6 bases; junction bases not matched to a gene: 1. CDR3 in DNA: TGTGCCAGCAGCGTAGGACTAGCGGGAGTCGAGCAGTACTTC. This translates into CASSVGLAGVEQYF.